This TCR beta chain was observed in a study of PD-1 blockade in classical Hodgkin lymphoma. Study results and caveats: The study found complete responders had baseline diversity similar to newly diagnosed patients.

Libraries were prepared by immunoSEQ multiplex PCR; TCRdb keeps only in-frame clonotypes and omits some of them. The sample gives roughly 96,000 clones, 85% to 90% of which show up once; about 10% is in the top ten. Note on this clone: Antigen unknown.

The CDR3 consists of 16 residues. J was trimmed by 0 bases and V by 1 base; bases with no gene match: 6. From germline, CDR1 is SGHAT and CDR2 FQNNGV. Every one of the patients relapsed after autologous stem cell transplantation (brentuximab vedotin exposure was variable). The best responses consisted of complete response, partial response or progressive disease. V and J are TRBV11-2 and TRBJ2-7, with TRBD2 matching 7 bases. The source of this sequence is a human donor with classical Hodgkin lymphoma. The material was peripheral blood mononuclear cells (PBMCs), obtained before the second cycle of nivolumab. CDR3 sequence: CASSLAGGSYSYEQYF. The CDR3, as DNA: TGTGCCAGCAGCTTAGCTGGCGGGAGCTACTCCTACGAGCAGTACTTC.